The T cell receptor (beta chain) described here comes from a study of identifying expanded T cells in peripheral blood. This table comes from immunoSEQ multiplex PCR, and its TCRdb copy is limited to in-frame clones, with some not included. The data contain approximately 80,000 clones, approximately 85% of them seen just once; the ten biggest clones take up about 18%. Regarding the study as a whole: Variance in clone template counts between approximately two-week samples significantly increased with total template count across all healthy donors. About 1.2 clones differed between technical replicates, versus around 15 and 19 over time.

During the collection period, no donor immune events like infections were recorded. Germline loops: CDR1 SGHTA, CDR2 FQGNSA. The CDR3 runs to 12 residues. Trimming cost V 1 base and J 8 bases, with 8 bases left between them. As for this clone: The antigen remains unidentified.

The J gene is TRBJ1-2, the V gene TRBV7-2; no reliable D call. This receptor was obtained from a person aged 18 to 75 in good health. The sample comprised blood. CDR3 nucleotides: TGTGCCAGCAGCTTAGGTGTTCGGGGCTACACCTTC. Its protein product is CASSLGVRGYTF.